Below, 3 T cell receptor beta chains from the same sample are listed, as sequenced in a study of T cells in Graves' hyperthyroidism and ophthalmopathy. RNA transcripts served as the template for amplifying TCR beta CDR3 regions. HTBI primers drove first-round RT-PCR of the TCR CDR3. MiXCR was run by TCRdb on the multiplex PCR reads, yielding one entry per CDR3 protein. The sample includes under 250,000 distinct CDR3 sequences, around 25% of them seen just once. The material sequenced was blood. The receptors originated from a woman in her thirties or forties with Graves' ophthalmopathy.

In this sample, this clonotype turned up a few times. This sequence joins TRBV12-3 or TRBV12-4 and TRBJ1-5; D unresolved. Trimming shortened V by 7 bases and J by 9 bases, and 13 bases separated the two germline ends. The CDR3 has 12 residues. In DNA, the CDR3 is TGTGCCAGCATTCAAACAAGACGGCCCCAGCATTTT. Amino acids: CASIQTRRPQHF.

This clonotype was detected ten times or more. The chain carries TRBV6-5 and TRBJ1-6, with D possibly TRBD1 on 6 matching bases. CDR3 length equals 14 residues. The germline V and J ends were trimmed by 2 bases and 7 bases, with 9 bases remaining between them. The germline gives CDR1 MNHEY, CDR2 SVGAGI. The DNA for the CDR3 is TGTGCCAGCAGTTACGGGGGGGCCAATTCACCCCTCCACTTT. This sequence encodes CASSYGGANSPLHF.

This clonotype has at least ten counts. The chain is built from TRBV9 and TRBJ2-7; no reliable D call. The CDR3 runs to 16 residues. The V and J ends lost 4 bases and 0 bases respectively, with 17 bases between them. Germline V gives CDR1 SGDLS, CDR2 YYNGEE. The CDR3 sequence is CASSPQAVHSSYEQYF. The CDR3 coding sequence is TGTGCCAGCAGCCCTCAGGCCGTACATAGCTCCTACGAGCAGTACTTC.